Given below is one T cell receptor beta chain in context. The CDR3 has 12 amino acids. Trimming took 7 bases from V and 4 from J, leaving 7 bases between them. Per germline, CDR1 LNHDA and CDR2 SQIVND (reference sequence). Assay used: immunoSEQ multiplex PCR; TCRdb lists only in-frame clones, some missing. This sample yields 60,000 to 75,000 clones, of which over 85% are seen a single time; just under 2% belongs to the top ten. The data originate from a study of T cell changes during pregnancy in multiple sclerosis. The rearrangement links TRBV19 to TRBJ1-4, with D uncertain. The sequence derives from a female donor with multiple sclerosis, enrolled in a pregnancy study. Sample: peripheral blood, taken in the second trimester of pregnancy. In nucleotides, the CDR3 is TGTGCCAGTAACACAATTAATGAAAAACTGTTTTTT. Protein product: CASNTINEKLFF.